The 11 T cell receptor beta chains below come from one sample, sequenced in a study of naive and memory T cell subsets. Ligated cDNA underwent four rounds of PCR with nested alpha and beta constant region primers and SP2. TCRdb re-analysed the 5' RACE reads in MiXCR, keeping a single row per CDR3 protein. This table has 30,000 to 40,000 distinct CDR3 sequences, 16% appearing once. A UMI-containing oligonucleotide was joined by 3' ligation to the TCR cDNA template. The receptors were sampled from a female donor in good health.

By frequency in the sample, this clonotype is medium-sized. The chain carries TRBV19 and TRBJ2-7; 8 bases agree with TRBD1. The CDR3 contains 14 residues. With V trimmed by 3 bases and J by 5 bases, 6 bases remained unmatched. From germline, CDR1 is LNHDA and CDR2 SQIVND (reference sequence). CDR3 amino acids: CASSMTGEFNEQYF. Written as DNA, the CDR3 is TGTGCCAGTAGTATGACAGGGGAGTTCAACGAGCAGTACTTC.

This rearrangement joins TRBV7-2 to TRBJ2-7; D ambiguous. Germline loops: CDR1 SGHTA, CDR2 FQGNSA. CDR3 size: 14 residues. The germline V and J ends were trimmed by 5 bases and 0 bases, with 11 bases remaining between them. CDR3: CASSTGWGSYEQYF. In DNA, the CDR3 is TGTGCCAGCAGCACCGGTTGGGGCTCCTACGAGCAGTACTTC.

This clonotype was recorded at least ten times. The V and J genes are TRBV7-2 and TRBJ1-1; a weak D match, TRBD1 (5 bases). The V gene's germline CDR1 is SGHTA and CDR2 FQGNSA. The V end was cut by 5 bases, the J end by 4 bases, with 17 bases between. The length of the CDR3 is 15 residues. This CDR3 is CASSQPTVRTTEAFF. CDR3 DNA sequence: TGTGCCAGCAGCCAACCGACAGTCCGGACCACTGAAGCTTTCTTT.

The genes are TRBV10-1 and TRBJ2-2, with a possible D match to TRBD2 (6 bases). The V gene lost 1 base and the J gene lost 5 bases, with 14 bases spanning the gap. The CDR3 contains 16 residues. Germline V gene sequence: CDR1 WNHNN, CDR2 SYGVQD (reference sequence). The CDR3 DNA follows: TGCGCCAGCAGTGAGTTGAAACTAGCTGGGACCGGGGAGCTGTTTTTT. This encodes CASSELKLAGTGELFF.

This clonotype occurred a few times. DNA for the CDR3: TGTGCCAGCAGGGCAGGGGGGGTGAACACTGAAGCTTTCTTT. This translates into CASRAGGVNTEAFF. This rearrangement joins TRBV6-6 to TRBJ1-1; 7 bases are shared with TRBD1. CDR3 length: 14 amino acids. The germline V gene has CDR1 MNHNY and CDR2 SVGAGI (reference sequence). J lost 0 bases, V lost 6 bases, and 4 bases had no gene match.

Only a few counts were recorded for this clonotype. V and J are TRBV6-6 and TRBJ1-1; D not certain. The CDR3 loop spans 11 amino acids. CDR1 and CDR2 (germline): MNHNY, SVGAGI (reference sequence). The V end was cut by 5 bases, the J end by 6 bases, with 7 bases between. The CDR3 sequence is CASSLLSEAFF. In DNA, the CDR3 is TGTGCCAGCAGTCTCCTCTCTGAAGCTTTCTTT.

At least ten counts were recorded for this clonotype. V is TRBV7-6 and J is TRBJ1-1; D is ambiguous. The V end lost 5 bases, the J end lost 0 bases, and 7 bases lay between the germline ends. Germline CDR1 SGHVS, CDR2 FNYEAQ. The CDR3 sequence is 13 residues long. DNA for the CDR3: TGTGCCAGCAGCCTGGAGATGAACACTGAAGCTTTCTTT. Protein product: CASSLEMNTEAFF.

CDR3 bases: TGCGCCAGCAGCTGGGGGACTAGCCGCACAGATACGCAGTATTTT. It translates to CASSWGTSRTDTQYF. This sequence joins TRBV5-1 and TRBJ2-3, with 9 bases fitting TRBD2. The CDR3 contains 15 residues. V dropped 3 bases and J dropped 1; count of bases not matched to a gene: 3. The germline V gene has CDR1 SGHRS and CDR2 YFSETQ. Using reference TRBV5-1 and TRBJ2-3 for the parts outside the CDR3, the full variable domain is KAGVTQTPRYLIKTRGQQVTLSCSPISGHRSVSWYQQTPGQGLQFLFEYFSETQRNKGNFPGRFSGRQFSNSRSEMNVSTLELGDSALYLCASSWGTSRTDTQYFGPGTRLTVL.

This clonotype was detected many times. The chain joins TRBV20-1 to TRBJ2-3; TRBD2 matches 15 bases. This CDR3 contains 18 residues. CDR1 and CDR2 (germline): DFQATT, SNEGSKA (reference sequence). J gave up 1 base and V 2 bases, and 7 bases lay outside the gene matches. The CDR3 here is CSARRGLAGGSGTDTQYF. CDR3 nucleotide sequence: TGCAGTGCTAGAAGGGGACTAGCGGGGGGCTCGGGCACAGATACGCAGTATTTT.

This chain uses TRBV9 with TRBJ2-2; D unclear. Trimming stripped 4 bases from V and 0 bases from J, with 10 bases between. The CDR3 runs to 15 residues. CDR1 is SGDLS and CDR2 is YYNGEE in the germline V gene. The CDR3 coding sequence is TGTGCCAGCAGCTTCGTGCGCGCGAACACCGGGGAGCTGTTTTTT. This encodes CASSFVRANTGELFF.

This clonotype was recorded many times. The chain employs TRBV6-5 and TRBJ2-6; 14 nucleotides agree with TRBD2. The CDR3 consists of 19 residues. V trimming: 0 bases; J trimming: 0 bases; junction bases outside the gene matches: 1. Germline V gene sequence: CDR1 MNHEY, CDR2 SVGAGI. The CDR3 DNA follows: TGTGCCAGCAGTTACTCGGGACTAGCGGGGGTCTCTGGGGCCAACGTCCTGACTTTC. This sequence encodes CASSYSGLAGVSGANVLTF.